Shown below are 9 T cell receptor beta chains from a single sample sequenced in a study of CD8 T cells in Susac syndrome. Reverse transcription of roughly 0.5 to 1 ug RNA was performed with random hexamers. MiXCR, applied by TCRdb to the immunoSEQ multiplex PCR reads, yields one record per CDR3 protein. The data show nearly 110,000 distinct CDR3 sequences, with approximately 94% seen just once and about 0.41% held by the top ten. The source material was CD8+ T cells from PBMCs. All receptors derive from a human donor with Susac syndrome.

The chain links TRBV2 to TRBJ2-2; D might be TRBD1 (6 bases). Germline CDR1 SNHLY, CDR2 FYNNEI. The CDR3 runs to 13 residues. Trimming removed 6 bases at V and 7 bases at J, with 12 bases between. The CDR3 sequence is CASRTGVDGELFF. In nucleotides, the CDR3 is TGTGCCAGCAGGACAGGAGTCGACGGGGAGCTGTTTTTT.

The V and J genes are TRBV4-1 and TRBJ1-2; possibly TRBD1 for D (6 bases). The germline gives CDR1 MGHRA, CDR2 YSYEKL. V lost 1 base, J lost 7 bases, and 10 bases lay in between. The CDR3 runs to 13 residues. CDR3 in amino acids: CASSQVQGGGYTF. CDR3 bases: TGCGCCAGCAGCCAAGTTCAAGGGGGTGGCTACACCTTC.

In DNA form, the CDR3 reads TGTGCCAGTAAATTTCGGAATTCACCCCTCCACTTT. Translation: CASKFRNSPLHF. V and J are TRBV6-2 or TRBV6-3 and TRBJ1-6; D uncertain. V shed 9 bases and J shed 7 bases, with 10 bases lying between them. The V gene's germline CDR1 is MNHEY and CDR2 SVGEGT. The CDR3 consists of 12 residues.

The chain combines TRBV29-1 with TRBJ2-1, with 10 nucleotides matching TRBD1. Germline CDR1 and CDR2: SQVTM and ANQGSEA. The length of the CDR3 is 15 residues. Germline trimming cut 2 bases from V and 5 bases from J; bases unmatched to any gene: 6. The CDR3 DNA reads TGCAGCGTTGAAATCCGGGACAGGGGTAACAATGAGCAGTTCTTC. It is translated as CSVEIRDRGNNEQFF.

The chain carries TRBV5-1 and TRBJ2-1, with D possibly TRBD1 on 6 matching bases. This CDR3 has 15 amino acids. V gave up 0 bases and J gave up 8 bases, with 15 bases separating them. Germline V gene data show CDR1 as SGHRS and CDR2 as YFSETQ. CDR3 sequence: CASSLAGTTVDEQFF. CDR3 in DNA: TGCGCCAGCAGCTTGGCCGGGACAACGGTCGATGAGCAGTTCTTC.

The V call is TRBV7-6, the J call TRBJ2-7; either TRBD1 or TRBD2 may fit D (6 bases each). The CDR3 runs to 16 residues. Germline CDR1 reads SGHVS; CDR2 reads FNYEAQ. V lost 4 bases and J 1 base, leaving 17 bases between the germline ends. CDR3 sequence reads: CASSSPEGGPSYEQYF. Written as DNA, the CDR3 is TGTGCCAGCAGCTCCCCTGAAGGGGGGCCTTCCTACGAGCAGTACTTC. Full variable domain (outside the CDR3, taken from reference TRBV7-6 and TRBJ2-7): GAGVSQSPRYKVTKRGQDVALRCDPISGHVSLYWYRQALGQGPEFLTYFNYEAQQDKSGLPNDRFSAERPEGSISTLTIQRTEQRDSAMYRCASSSPEGGPSYEQYFGPGTRLTVT.

The table lists this clonotype with a count of one. V and J are TRBV7-9 and TRBJ2-7; TRBD2 is a possible D gene (6 bases). Trimming pared 5 bases from V and 4 bases from J, leaving 15 bases between. The germline CDR1 and CDR2 sequences are SEHNR and FQNEAQ (reference sequence). The CDR3 contains 14 residues. CDR3 loop: CASSPKTGEYEQYF. The CDR3, as DNA: TGTGCCAGCAGCCCCAAAACGGGGGAATACGAGCAGTACTTC.

The gene calls are TRBV4-3 and TRBJ2-2; 7 nucleotides line up with TRBD2. Looked up from germline, CDR1 is LGHNA and CDR2 is YSLEER. The CDR3 sequence is 14 residues long. V was pared by 8 bases and J by 7 bases, with 10 bases of the junction left unmatched. CDR3 residues: CASGGGIGFGELFF. The CDR3, as DNA: TGCGCCAGCGGCGGGGGTATAGGGTTCGGGGAGCTGTTTTTT.

This sequence joins TRBV9 and TRBJ1-5; 7 bases line up with TRBD1. CDR1 is SGDLS, CDR2 YYNGEE, per germline. V shed 3 bases and J 3 bases; nucleotides not matched to a gene: 6. The length of the CDR3 is 15 residues. The CDR3 here is CASSATGRDNQPQHF. CDR3 DNA: TGTGCCAGCAGCGCGACAGGGAGGGACAATCAGCCCCAGCATTTT. The full variable domain, completed using reference TRBV9 and TRBJ1-5, is DSGVTQTPKHLITATGQRVTLRCSPRSGDLSVYWYQQSLDQGLQFLIQYYNGEERAKGNILERFSAQQFPDLHSELNLSSLELGDSALYFCASSATGRDNQPQHFGDGTRLSIL.